This TCR beta chain stems from a study of cytomegalovirus exposure and HLA in healthy donors. Amplification used 60 Vbeta primers and 13 Jbeta primers. Libraries were prepared by immunoSEQ multiplex PCR; TCRdb keeps only in-frame clonotypes and omits some of them. Seen here are about 120,000 clones, approximately 80% observed once, and the top ten hold about 1.8%. This clone was seen a single time. The sequencing input was PBMCs. This receptor was identified in a man between 18 and 29 years old in good health and CMV-seronegative.

CDR3 sequence: CASAKTADNEKLFF. In DNA form, the CDR3 reads TGTGCTAGTGCCAAGACTGCCGATAATGAAAAACTGTTTTTT. The J gene is TRBJ1-4, the V gene TRBV12-5; D remains unclear. This CDR3 has 14 residues. Germline values: CDR1 LGHNT, CDR2 FRNRAP. Trimming shortened V by 7 bases and J by 4 bases, and 13 bases separated the two germline ends.